This TCR beta chain was sequenced for a study of breast tumors, draining lymph nodes, adjacent tissues. The germline V gene encodes CDR1 SGHTA and CDR2 FQGNSA. Trimming took off 6 bases at V and 9 bases at J, with 13 bases between the two ends. The CDR3 has 12 residues. The lymph nodes were axillary draining lymph nodes from breast cancer patients. Study-wide findings and caveats: Tumor TCR diversity was below lymph nodes but above nontumor tissue. Findings are consistent with lymph node origin and intratumoral expansion of most tumor T cells. Compared with basal-like, luminal-like tumors shared significantly more repertoire with nontumor tissue. That most tumor T cells come from lymph nodes remained unproven.

This clonotype was found many times. No antigen is known for it. TCRdb ran MiXCR on the multiplex PCR reads and lists one entry per CDR3 protein. The table lists over 150,000 distinct CDR3 sequences, 30% to 35% of them singletons, with around 4.5% in the top ten. The V gene is TRBV7-2, the J gene TRBJ2-3; no reliable D call. Input material: axillary lymph node tissue. This TCR was recovered from a female donor with breast cancer. Some clones in this sample may be carry-over from other donors' samples. CDR3 region: CASSPTLETQYF. The CDR3 nucleotides are TGTGCCAGCAGTCCAACGTTGGAGACGCAGTATTTT.